This T cell receptor (beta chain) was observed in a study of T cell repertoires in cytomegalovirus infection. TCRdb itself ran the reads through MiXCR, one entry per CDR3 protein. In the table there are some 240,000 distinct CDR3 sequences, about 17% of which are singletons. On this clonotype: Its target is not known.

Overall study results and limits: CMV-specific HLA-C-restricted TCR beta clonotypes dominated the ex vivo response.

Looked up from germline, CDR1 is LNHDA and CDR2 is SQIVND (reference sequence). The CDR3 totals 13 residues. V shed 7 bases and J shed 4 bases, with 11 bases lying between them. The sample was CD8+ T cells from PBMCs. The source is a human donor in good health (CMV status not recorded). Some clones in this sample may be carry-over from other donors' samples. V is TRBV19 and J is TRBJ1-3, with D tentatively TRBD1 (5 bases). The CDR3 nucleotides are TGTGCCAGTAAGCAGGCAGGGGGAAACACCATATATTTT. Amino acids: CASKQAGGNTIYF.